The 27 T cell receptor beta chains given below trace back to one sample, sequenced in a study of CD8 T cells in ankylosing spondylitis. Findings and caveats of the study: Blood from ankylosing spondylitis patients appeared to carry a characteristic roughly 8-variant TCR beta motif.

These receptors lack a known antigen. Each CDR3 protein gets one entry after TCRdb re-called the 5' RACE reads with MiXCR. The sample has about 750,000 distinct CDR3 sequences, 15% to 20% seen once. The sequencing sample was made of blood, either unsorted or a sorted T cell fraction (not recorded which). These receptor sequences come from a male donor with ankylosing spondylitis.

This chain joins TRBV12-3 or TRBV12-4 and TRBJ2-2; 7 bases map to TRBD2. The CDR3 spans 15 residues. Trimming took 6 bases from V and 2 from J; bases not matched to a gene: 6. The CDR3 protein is CASSLGGVNTGELFF. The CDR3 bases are TGTGCCAGCAGCCTGGGGGGGGTTAACACCGGGGAGCTGTTTTTT.

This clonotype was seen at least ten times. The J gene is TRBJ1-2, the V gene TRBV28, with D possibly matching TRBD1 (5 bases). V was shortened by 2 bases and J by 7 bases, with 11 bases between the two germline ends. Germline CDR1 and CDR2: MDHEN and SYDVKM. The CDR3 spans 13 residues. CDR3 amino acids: CASSLGGERGYTF. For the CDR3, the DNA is TGTGCCAGCAGTTTAGGGGGGGAGCGTGGCTACACCTTC.

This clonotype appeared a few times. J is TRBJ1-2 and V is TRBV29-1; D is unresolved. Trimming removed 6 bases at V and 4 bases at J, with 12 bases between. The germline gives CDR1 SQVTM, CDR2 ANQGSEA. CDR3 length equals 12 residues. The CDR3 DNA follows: TGCAGCGTGGACGCCCAATTCTATGGCTACACCTTC. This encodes CSVDAQFYGYTF.

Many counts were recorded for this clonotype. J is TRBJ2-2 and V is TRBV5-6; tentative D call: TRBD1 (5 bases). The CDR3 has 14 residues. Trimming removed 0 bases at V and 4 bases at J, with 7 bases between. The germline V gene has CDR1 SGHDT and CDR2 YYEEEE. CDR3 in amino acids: CASSLGQSTGELFF. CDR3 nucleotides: TGTGCCAGCAGCTTGGGACAGTCCACCGGGGAGCTGTTTTTT.

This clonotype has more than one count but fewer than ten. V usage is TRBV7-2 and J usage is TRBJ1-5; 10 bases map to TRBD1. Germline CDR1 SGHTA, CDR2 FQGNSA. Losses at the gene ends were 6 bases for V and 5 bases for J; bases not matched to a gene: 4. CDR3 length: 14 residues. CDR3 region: CASSSTGGDQPQHF. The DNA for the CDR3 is TGTGCCAGCAGTTCGACAGGGGGCGATCAGCCCCAGCATTTT.

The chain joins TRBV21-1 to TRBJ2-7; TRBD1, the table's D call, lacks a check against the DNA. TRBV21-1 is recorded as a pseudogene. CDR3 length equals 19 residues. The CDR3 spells CASSKKYRDRGHRSYEQYF. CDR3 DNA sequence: TGTGCCAGCAGCAAAAAGTACCGGGACAGGGGGCATCGGTCCTACGAGCAGTACTTC.

In DNA, the CDR3 is TGTGCCAGCAGCTTAGGTGAAGGGGCTATGGAGGGCTACACCTTC. Its translation is CASSLGEGAMEGYTF. This chain joins TRBV11-2 and TRBJ1-2, with D possibly TRBD1 on 5 matching bases. CDR1 SGHAT and CDR2 FQNNGV come from the germline V gene. Trimming took 1 base from V and 8 from J, leaving 17 bases between them. The length of the CDR3 is 15 residues.

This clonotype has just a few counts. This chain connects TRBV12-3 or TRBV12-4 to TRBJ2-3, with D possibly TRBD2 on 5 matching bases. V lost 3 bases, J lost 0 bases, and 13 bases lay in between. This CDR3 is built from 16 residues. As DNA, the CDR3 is TGTGCCAGCAGTTTTGACTCGGGGTACAGCACAGATACGCAGTATTTT. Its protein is CASSFDSGYSTDTQYF.

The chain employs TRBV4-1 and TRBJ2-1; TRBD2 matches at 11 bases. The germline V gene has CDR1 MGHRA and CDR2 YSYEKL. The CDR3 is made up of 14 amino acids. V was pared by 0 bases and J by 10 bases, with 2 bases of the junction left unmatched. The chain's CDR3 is CASSQDRLAGEQFF. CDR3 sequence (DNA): TGCGCCAGCAGCCAAGATCGACTAGCGGGGGAGCAGTTCTTC.

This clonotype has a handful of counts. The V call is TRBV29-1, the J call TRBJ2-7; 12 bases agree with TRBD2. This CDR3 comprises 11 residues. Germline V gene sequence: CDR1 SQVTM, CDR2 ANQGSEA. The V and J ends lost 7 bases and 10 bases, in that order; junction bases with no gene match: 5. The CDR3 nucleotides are TGCAGCGCCGCGGGACTAGCGGGCCAGTACTTC. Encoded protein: CSAAGLAGQYF.

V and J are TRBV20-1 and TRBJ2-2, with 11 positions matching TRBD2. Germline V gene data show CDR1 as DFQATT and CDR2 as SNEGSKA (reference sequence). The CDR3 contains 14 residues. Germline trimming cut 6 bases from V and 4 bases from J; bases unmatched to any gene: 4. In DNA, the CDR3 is TGCAGTGCCATAGCGGGGGGGCGCACCGGGGAGCTGTTTTTT. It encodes CSAIAGGRTGELFF.

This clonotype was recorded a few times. The CDR3, as DNA: TGTGCCATCAGTGAAACAGGGGGAAACTATGGCTACACCTTC. This sequence encodes CAISETGGNYGYTF. The chain links TRBV10-3 to TRBJ1-2; the match to TRBD1 covers 8 bases. Per germline, CDR1 ENHRY and CDR2 SYGVKD. The CDR3 runs to 14 residues. V lost 3 bases and J lost 2; bases outside the gene matches: 2.

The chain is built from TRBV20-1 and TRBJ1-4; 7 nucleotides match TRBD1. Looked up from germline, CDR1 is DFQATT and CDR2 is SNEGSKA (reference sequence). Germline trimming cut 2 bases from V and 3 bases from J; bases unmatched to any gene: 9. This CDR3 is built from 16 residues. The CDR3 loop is CSARITYRGSNEKLFF. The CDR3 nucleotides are TGCAGTGCTAGAATCACCTACAGGGGTTCTAATGAAAAACTGTTTTTT.

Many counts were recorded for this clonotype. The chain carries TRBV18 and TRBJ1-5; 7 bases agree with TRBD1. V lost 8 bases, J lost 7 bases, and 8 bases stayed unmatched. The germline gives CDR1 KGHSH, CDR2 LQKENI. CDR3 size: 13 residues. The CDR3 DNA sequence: TGTGCCAGCAGTCCTACAGGGGACCAGCCCCAGCATTTT. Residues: CASSPTGDQPQHF.

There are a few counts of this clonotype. The CDR3 region has the DNA TGCAGTGCTCAGCGACTAGCGGGGTACAATGAGCAGTTCTTC. Its translation is CSAQRLAGYNEQFF. The gene calls are TRBV20-1 and TRBJ2-1; 11 bases agree with TRBD2. The CDR3 runs 14 residues. J lost 4 bases, V lost 5 bases, and 4 bases had no gene match. CDR1 is DFQATT, CDR2 SNEGSKA, per germline (reference sequence).

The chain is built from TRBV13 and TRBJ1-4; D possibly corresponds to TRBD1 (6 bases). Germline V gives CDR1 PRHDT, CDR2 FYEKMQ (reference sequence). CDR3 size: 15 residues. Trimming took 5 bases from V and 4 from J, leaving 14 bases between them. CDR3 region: CASSPQGRGNEKLFF. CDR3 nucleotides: TGTGCCAGCAGCCCACAGGGCCGGGGTAATGAAAAACTGTTTTTT.

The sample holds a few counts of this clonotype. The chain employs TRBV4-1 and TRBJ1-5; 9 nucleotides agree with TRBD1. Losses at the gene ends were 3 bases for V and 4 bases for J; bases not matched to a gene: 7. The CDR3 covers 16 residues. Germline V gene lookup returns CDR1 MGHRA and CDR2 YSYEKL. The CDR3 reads CASSQGGQGQNQPQHF. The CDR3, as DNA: TGCGCCAGCAGCCAGGGAGGACAGGGGCAAAATCAGCCCCAGCATTTT.

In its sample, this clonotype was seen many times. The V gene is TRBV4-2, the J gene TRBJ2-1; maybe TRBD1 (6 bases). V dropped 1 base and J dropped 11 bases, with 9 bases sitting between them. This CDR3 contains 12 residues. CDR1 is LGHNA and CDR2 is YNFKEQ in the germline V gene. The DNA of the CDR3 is TGTGCCAGCAGCCAAGGCGGACAGAAGCAGTTCTTC. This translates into CASSQGGQKQFF.

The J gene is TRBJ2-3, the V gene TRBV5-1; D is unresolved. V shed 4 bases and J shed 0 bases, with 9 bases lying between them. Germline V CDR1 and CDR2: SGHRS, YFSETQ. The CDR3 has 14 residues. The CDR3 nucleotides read TGCGCCAGCAGCGTACCGACCAGCACAGATACGCAGTATTTT. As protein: CASSVPTSTDTQYF.

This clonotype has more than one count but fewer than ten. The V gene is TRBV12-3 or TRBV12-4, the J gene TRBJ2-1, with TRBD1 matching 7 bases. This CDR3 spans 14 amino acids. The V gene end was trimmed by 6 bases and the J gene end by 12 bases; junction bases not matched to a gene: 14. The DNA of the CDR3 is TGTGCCAGCAGCCCCGGGACAGTGGTCAGGTGGCAGTTCTTC. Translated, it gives CASSPGTVVRWQFF.

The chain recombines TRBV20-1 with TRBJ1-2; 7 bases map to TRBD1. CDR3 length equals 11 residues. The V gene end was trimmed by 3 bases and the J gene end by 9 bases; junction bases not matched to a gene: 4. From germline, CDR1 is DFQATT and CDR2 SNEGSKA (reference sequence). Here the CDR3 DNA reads TGCAGTGCTAGGACAGGGTATCGCTACACCTTC. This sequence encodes CSARTGYRYTF.

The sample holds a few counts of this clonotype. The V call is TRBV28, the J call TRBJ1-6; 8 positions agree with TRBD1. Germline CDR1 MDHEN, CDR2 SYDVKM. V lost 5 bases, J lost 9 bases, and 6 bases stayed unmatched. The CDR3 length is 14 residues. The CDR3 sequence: CASSPPDRVSPLHF. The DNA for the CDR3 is TGTGCCAGCAGTCCACCGGACAGGGTTTCACCCCTCCACTTT.

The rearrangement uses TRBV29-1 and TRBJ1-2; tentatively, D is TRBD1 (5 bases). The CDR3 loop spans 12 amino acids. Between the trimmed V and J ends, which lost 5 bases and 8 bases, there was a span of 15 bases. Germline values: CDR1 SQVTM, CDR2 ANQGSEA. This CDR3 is CSVPGRAHGYTF. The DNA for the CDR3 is TGCAGCGTTCCTGGCAGGGCTCACGGCTACACCTTC.

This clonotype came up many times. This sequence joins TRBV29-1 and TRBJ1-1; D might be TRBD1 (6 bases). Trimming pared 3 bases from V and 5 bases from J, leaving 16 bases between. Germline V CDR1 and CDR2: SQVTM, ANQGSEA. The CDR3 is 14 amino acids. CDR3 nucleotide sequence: TGCAGCGTTGACAAACAGGGTGGTGGGACTGAAGCTTTCTTT. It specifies CSVDKQGGGTEAFF.

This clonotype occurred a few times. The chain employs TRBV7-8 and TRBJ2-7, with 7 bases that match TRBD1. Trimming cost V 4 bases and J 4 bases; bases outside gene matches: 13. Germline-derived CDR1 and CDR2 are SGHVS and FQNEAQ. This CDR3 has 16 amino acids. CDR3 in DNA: TGTGCCAGCAGCTCACCGGCATTAGGGGGCGTTTACGAGCAGTACTTC. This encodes CASSSPALGGVYEQYF.

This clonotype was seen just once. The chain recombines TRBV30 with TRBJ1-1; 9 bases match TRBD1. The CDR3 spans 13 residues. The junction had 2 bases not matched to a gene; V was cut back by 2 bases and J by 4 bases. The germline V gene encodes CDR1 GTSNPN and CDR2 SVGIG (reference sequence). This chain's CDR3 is CAWSTGGSTEAFF. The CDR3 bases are TGTGCCTGGAGTACAGGGGGCTCCACTGAAGCTTTCTTT.

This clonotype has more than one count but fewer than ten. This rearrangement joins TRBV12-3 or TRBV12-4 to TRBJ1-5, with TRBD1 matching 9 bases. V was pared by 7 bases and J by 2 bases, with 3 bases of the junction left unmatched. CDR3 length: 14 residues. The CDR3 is CASTRQGGNQPQHF. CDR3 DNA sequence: TGTGCCAGCACTCGACAGGGGGGCAATCAGCCCCAGCATTTT.